Listed here are 7 T cell receptor beta chains from one sample, sequenced in a study of T cells in Graves' hyperthyroidism and ophthalmopathy. TCR beta CDR3 regions were amplified from RNA transcripts. Primed by the HTBI set, a first-round RT-PCR was run on the TCR CDR3. TCRdb reanalysed the multiplex PCR reads using MiXCR and keeps one entry per CDR3 protein. The sample yields some 150,000 distinct CDR3 sequences, approximately 20% seen once. Sequencing was performed on blood. The receptors come from a woman aged 50 to 65 with Graves' hyperthyroidism that later progressed to Graves' ophthalmopathy.

To note about this clonotype: A read error may explain this, as a much larger clone is one base away. The chain couples TRBV20-1 to TRBJ2-6, with D tentatively TRBD1 (5 bases). The germline V gene has CDR1 DFQATT and CDR2 SNEGSKA (reference sequence). The length of the CDR3 is 17 residues. CDR3 sequence: CSARDSSSNTGANVPTF. CDR3 nucleotides: TGCAGTGCTAGGGATTCAAGCAGCAACACTGGGGCCAACGTCCCGACTTTC.

As regards this clonotype: The CDR3 carries no conserved terminal phenylalanine or tryptophan, so it likely arises from a read error. CDR3 coding DNA: TGCGCCAGCAGCCAGGAGGGGGGACAGGGCACAGATACGCAGTATTGT. As protein: CASSQEGGQGTDTQYC. V is TRBV4-1 and J is TRBJ2-3; 8 nucleotides line up with TRBD1. The CDR3 runs to 16 residues. Germline-derived CDR1 and CDR2 are MGHRA and YSYEKL. Germline trimming cut 3 bases from V and 1 base from J; bases unmatched to any gene: 6.

Many counts were recorded for this clonotype. The chain joins TRBV28 to TRBJ1-5, with D uncertain. The V gene's germline CDR1 is MDHEN and CDR2 SYDVKM. The CDR3 is 15 residues long. Trimming shortened V by 7 bases and J by 2 bases, and 15 bases separated the two germline ends. Here the CDR3 DNA reads TGTGCCAGCAACGGACCGGGGATGGGCAATCAGCCCCAGCATTTT. Translated: CASNGPGMGNQPQHF.

This clonotype was observed at least ten times. The chain joins TRBV2 to TRBJ2-3, with TRBD1 matching over 8 bases. Germline lookup yields CDR1 SNHLY and CDR2 FYNNEI. This CDR3 has 15 amino acids. The trim removed 8 bases at V and 2 bases at J, leaving 9 bases unmatched. CDR3 nucleotides: TGTGCCAGCGGAAAGAGGACAGGGCCCACAGATACGCAGTATTTT. Its translation: CASGKRTGPTDTQYF.

This clonotype was picked up many times. The rearrangement joins TRBV12-3 or TRBV12-4 to TRBJ2-1; 10 bases match TRBD2. The V gene end was trimmed by 7 bases and the J gene end by 4 bases; junction bases not matched to a gene: 7. The CDR3 is 15 residues long. The CDR3 bases are TGTGCCAGCAAAGGGCTAGCGGGAGATTACAATGAGCAGTTCTTC. Its translation is CASKGLAGDYNEQFF.

Details on this clonotype: A read error may explain this, as a much larger clone is one base away. The chain joins TRBV28 to TRBJ2-1; possibly TRBD2 for D (5 bases). The CDR3 covers 15 residues. Germline lookup yields CDR1 MDHEN and CDR2 SYDVKM. Trimming took 6 bases from V and 1 from J, leaving 13 bases between them. CDR3 protein: CASRETGESYNEQFF. The CDR3 DNA is TGTGCCAGCAGAGAGACCGGGGAGTCCTACAATGAGCAGTTCTTC.

This clonotype has ten or more counts. V usage is TRBV11-2 and J usage is TRBJ1-1, with unresolved D. From germline, CDR1 is SGHAT and CDR2 FQNNGV. The CDR3 totals 11 residues. With 2 bases removed from V and 8 bases from J, the gap between germline ends came to 6 bases. CDR3 protein: CASSLLAEAFF. The DNA of the CDR3 is TGTGCCAGCAGCTTATTGGCCGAAGCTTTCTTT.